One and the same sample provided the 20 T cell receptor beta chains below, sequenced in a study of T-cell memory formation after mild COVID-19. TCRdb recomputed calls from the 5' RACE reads with MiXCR, one row per CDR3 protein. This sample has approximately 250,000 distinct CDR3 sequences, with 15% to 20% found just once. Sequencing was carried out using PBMCs or a T cell subset sorted from them (not recorded which). These receptors were taken from a young man who had mild COVID-19 (a few samples of this study predate the infection). Cell type and time point are not known.

This clonotype is termed medium-sized. This rearrangement joins TRBV27 to TRBJ2-5; TRBD2 matches 11 bases. V lost 6 bases, J lost 5 bases, and 11 bases stayed unmatched. Germline CDR1 and CDR2: MNHEY and SMNVEV (reference sequence). The length of the CDR3 is 16 residues. DNA for the CDR3: TGTGCCAGCAGGACCTATAGCGGGGGGGCCCGGGAGACCCAGTACTTC. It specifies CASRTYSGGARETQYF.

V and J are TRBV7-9 and TRBJ2-7, with unresolved D. Trimming took 3 bases from V and 0 from J, leaving 6 bases between them. Germline CDR1 SEHNR, CDR2 FQNEAQ (reference sequence). This CDR3 has 13 amino acids. CDR3 amino acids: CASSFLDSYEQYF. The CDR3 DNA is TGTGCCAGCAGCTTTCTAGACTCCTACGAGCAGTACTTC. The complete variable domain, with remaining parts taken from reference TRBV7-9 and TRBJ2-7, reads DTGVSQNPRHKITKRGQNVTFRCDPISEHNRLYWYRQTLGQGPEFLTYFQNEAQLEKSRLLSDRFSAERPKGSFSTLEIQRTEQGDSAMYLCASSFLDSYEQYFGPGTRLTVT.

The rearrangement joins TRBV6-5 to TRBJ1-2; the D gene is possibly TRBD1 (6 bases). The CDR3 is 16 amino acids. Germline V CDR1 and CDR2: MNHEY, SVGAGI. V was trimmed by 0 bases and J by 5 bases, leaving 16 bases between them. The CDR3, as DNA: TGTGCCAGCAGTTACTCGAAGGGCAGGGGAGAGTATGGCTACACCTTC. This codes for CASSYSKGRGEYGYTF.

The sample holds a few counts of this clonotype. The chain employs TRBV2 and TRBJ2-1, with D unresolved. The V gene's germline CDR1 is SNHLY and CDR2 FYNNEI. This CDR3 has 12 amino acids. With 1 base removed from V and 4 bases from J, the gap between germline ends came to 2 bases. The CDR3 nucleotides are TGTGCCAGCAGTGAAGGATACAATGAGCAGTTCTTC. This encodes CASSEGYNEQFF.

In this sample, this clonotype turned up a few times. This rearrangement joins TRBV28 to TRBJ2-5; TRBD2 matches 9 bases. V trimming: 3 bases; J trimming: 2 bases; junction bases outside the gene matches: 7. Germline CDR1 is MDHEN and CDR2 is SYDVKM. The CDR3 extends over 16 amino acids. The CDR3, as DNA: TGTGCCAGCAGTTTGGGGCGGGGGGGATTTCAAGAGACCCAGTACTTC. Protein sequence: CASSLGRGGFQETQYF.

A few counts support this clonotype. The chain is built from TRBV6-5 and TRBJ1-1, with TRBD1 identical over 10 bases. The V segment lost 5 bases and the J segment 1 base; nucleotides outside the gene matches: 1. The CDR3 is 14 amino acids. Per germline, CDR1 MNHEY and CDR2 SVGAGI. The chain's CDR3 is CASSGQGGNTEAFF. The CDR3, as DNA: TGTGCCAGCAGTGGACAGGGGGGGAACACTGAAGCTTTCTTT.

The V call is TRBV9, the J call TRBJ2-3; 10 bases line up with TRBD2. Germline CDR1 reads SGDLS; CDR2 reads YYNGEE. With 0 bases clipped from V and 4 bases from J, the junction kept 8 bases outside the gene matches. The CDR3 loop spans 17 amino acids. CDR3 amino acids: CASSVAKLAGTADTQYF. CDR3 bases: TGTGCCAGCAGCGTAGCTAAACTAGCGGGGACGGCAGATACGCAGTATTTT.

In its sample, this clonotype was seen once. This rearrangement joins TRBV19 to TRBJ1-1; maybe TRBD1 (6 bases). Deletions cut 3 bases from V and 0 bases from J, with 17 bases between. This CDR3 contains 17 residues. CDR1 and CDR2 from the germline V gene are LNHDA and SQIVND (reference sequence). DNA of the CDR3: TGTGCCAGTAGTATTCGAGGGGGAAACCGGATGAACACTGAAGCTTTCTTT. As protein: CASSIRGGNRMNTEAFF.

The CDR3 bases are TGCGCCAGCAGCGAACTACAGGGTTCCTATGGCTACACCTTC. Amino acid sequence: CASSELQGSYGYTF. This chain connects TRBV5-1 to TRBJ1-2; tentative D call: TRBD1 (6 bases). The length of the CDR3 is 14 residues. Trimming left V 4 bases short and J 4 bases short, with 14 bases between. The V gene's germline CDR1 is SGHRS and CDR2 YFSETQ.

The rearrangement uses TRBV12-3 or TRBV12-4 and TRBJ2-1; 8 bases agree with TRBD1. The CDR3 runs 12 residues. Unmatched junction bases numbered 10, after V lost 6 bases and J lost 15 bases. The CDR3 sequence is CASRTRTGTWFF. The CDR3 region has the DNA TGTGCCAGCAGGACGAGGACAGGGACGTGGTTCTTC.

As concerns this clonotype: Compared with germline, one end of the junction differs, possibly owing to a read error. The gene calls are TRBV6-5 and TRBJ2-7; 9 nucleotides agree with TRBD2. CDR3 length: 13 amino acids. The germline V gene encodes CDR1 MNHEY and CDR2 SVGAGI. DNA for the CDR3: TGTGACAGCAGTGTTAGCGGGGGCTACGAGCAGTACTTC. Its protein product is CDSSVSGGYEQYF.

This clonotype was detected a few times. V and J are TRBV4-2 and TRBJ1-4; D might be TRBD1 (5 bases). The V and J ends lost 7 bases and 7 bases respectively, with 13 bases between them. This CDR3 has 13 residues. From germline, CDR1 is LGHNA and CDR2 YNFKEQ. The DNA for the CDR3 is TGTGCCAGCACCGGGACCTCGGGTGAAAAACTGTTTTTT. It yields the protein CASTGTSGEKLFF.

This clonotype occurred a few times. The chain carries TRBV28 and TRBJ1-1, with D unresolved. In germline, CDR1 is MDHEN, CDR2 SYDVKM. The V and J ends lost 6 bases and 1 base respectively, with 12 bases between them. This CDR3 spans 14 amino acids. CDR3 region: CASSPPTQNTEAFF. CDR3 in DNA: TGTGCCAGCAGCCCCCCCACACAGAACACTGAAGCTTTCTTT.

This clonotype has only a few counts. The chain joins TRBV2 to TRBJ2-1; D assignment may be TRBD1 or TRBD2 (5 bases each). Germline values: CDR1 SNHLY, CDR2 FYNNEI. V lost 6 bases, J lost 0 bases, and 18 bases lay in between. The CDR3 runs to 17 residues. The CDR3 spells CASSSLGLGGSYNEQFF. In nucleotides, the CDR3 is TGTGCCAGCAGCTCCCTCGGGCTTGGGGGCTCCTACAATGAGCAGTTCTTC. The full variable domain, its missing parts supplied by reference TRBV2 and TRBJ2-1, is EPEVTQTPSHQVTQMGQEVILRCVPISNHLYFYWYRQILGQKVEFLVSFYNNEISEKSEIFDDQFSVERPDGSNFTLKIRSTKLEDSAMYFCASSSLGLGGSYNEQFFGPGTRLTVL.

This clonotype turned up a few times. The chain is built from TRBV19 and TRBJ1-1; TRBD1 is a possible D gene (6 bases). V was cut by 5 bases and J by 4 bases, with 17 bases left in between. The CDR3 runs 15 residues. Germline V gene sequence: CDR1 LNHDA, CDR2 SQIVND (reference sequence). DNA for the CDR3: TGTGCCAGTAGTCGAGACTCAGGGGCATCCACTGAAGCTTTCTTT. Translated: CASSRDSGASTEAFF.

The gene calls are TRBV6-2 or TRBV6-3 and TRBJ2-7; D is possibly TRBD2 (6 bases). Germline V CDR1 and CDR2: MNHEY, SVGEGT. The CDR3 loop spans 12 amino acids. The V end lost 5 bases, the J end lost 4 bases, and 9 bases lay between the germline ends. In DNA form, the CDR3 reads TGTGCCAGCAGTGGGGACTGGTACGAGCAGTACGTC. Its protein is CASSGDWYEQYV.

V is TRBV3-1 and J is TRBJ2-1, with TRBD2 matching over 7 bases. The CDR3 totals 14 residues. The germline V gene has CDR1 LGHDT and CDR2 YNNKEL (reference sequence). With 4 bases clipped from V and 4 bases from J, the junction kept 4 bases outside the gene matches. The CDR3 loop is CASSRASGYNEQFF. CDR3 nucleotide sequence: TGTGCCAGCAGCCGGGCTAGCGGATACAATGAGCAGTTCTTC.

The CDR3 sequence is CASSQGGQGPEAFF. CDR3 sequence (DNA): TGCGCCAGCAGCCAAGGGGGGCAGGGCCCTGAAGCTTTCTTT. This chain links TRBV4-3 with TRBJ1-1; tentative D call: TRBD1 (6 bases). The CDR3 is 14 amino acids. Per the germline V gene, CDR1 is LGHNA and CDR2 is YSLEER. V dropped 1 base and J dropped 6 bases, with 12 bases sitting between them.

The rearrangement links TRBV7-9 to TRBJ1-1, with TRBD1 matching over 10 bases. Germline V lookup: CDR1 SEHNR, CDR2 FQNEAQ (reference sequence). CDR3 length equals 17 residues. The V and J ends lost 5 bases and 0 bases, in that order; junction bases with no gene match: 9. The CDR3 here is CASSTRDRGFMNTEAFF. Written as DNA, the CDR3 is TGTGCCAGCAGCACCCGGGACAGGGGCTTTATGAACACTGAAGCTTTCTTT.

The chain uses TRBV29-1 and TRBJ2-2; either TRBD1 or TRBD2 may fit D (5 bases each). Germline V gene data show CDR1 as SQVTM and CDR2 as ANQGSEA. V dropped 7 bases and J dropped 6 bases, with 15 bases sitting between them. CDR3 length equals 13 residues. The CDR3 DNA follows: TGCAGCGCAGTGAGGGACCCTCCCGGGGAGCTGTTTTTT. Its protein is CSAVRDPPGELFF.